Listed below are T cell receptor beta chains from one sample, sequenced in a study of early T cells in non-severe SARS-CoV-2 infection. TCRdb re-called the 5' RACE reads through MiXCR, storing one row per CDR3 protein. The sample includes tens of thousands of distinct CDR3 sequences, around 6.6% seen only once; the top ten take about 5.8%. Material: whole blood, obtained at baseline. The receptors originated from an adult who was a healthcare worker with PCR-confirmed SARS-CoV-2 infection or an uninfected control (not recorded which). Each CDR3 is given with its conserved first and last residue. Fields, in order: clone size, D gene, V gene, J gene, CDR3 DNA, CDR3 protein. D genes are given only for firm matches. Rows give clone size only sometimes, using once, few, many, or a class for an expanded clone.

abundance: many; d_gene: NA; v_gene: TRBV20-1; j_gene: TRBJ2-4; CDR3nt: TGCAGAAAAAAAGTTAGGACGGACGAGCCTCTAGCCAAAAACATTCAGTACTTC; CDR3aa: CRKKVRTDEPLAKNIQYF
abundance: few; d_gene: TRBD1; v_gene: TRBV6-6; j_gene: TRBJ1-4; CDR3nt: TGTGCCAGCAGAGGGCGGACAGGGGGCGAGGAAAAACTGTTTTTT; CDR3aa: CASRGRTGGEEKLFF
abundance: few; d_gene: NA; v_gene: TRBV10-1; j_gene: TRBJ2-1; CDR3nt: TGCGCCAGCAGTCTTACAGGGTACAATGAGCAGTTCTTC; CDR3aa: CASSLTGYNEQFF
abundance: NA; d_gene: TRBD1; v_gene: TRBV6-6; j_gene: TRBJ1-2; CDR3nt: TGTGCCAGCAACCCTCGGGTTAGGACAGGGGGTATTAACTATGGCTACACCTTC; CDR3aa: CASNPRVRTGGINYGYTF
abundance: few; d_gene: NA; v_gene: TRBV30; j_gene: TRBJ2-7; CDR3nt: TGTGCCTGGGGGAGGATAGGGACAGTCTACGAGCAGTACTTC; CDR3aa: CAWGRIGTVYEQYF
abundance: NA; d_gene: TRBD1; v_gene: TRBV4-3; j_gene: TRBJ1-2; CDR3nt: TGCGCCAGCAGCAAAGGCCCGGACAGGGGGATCTATGGCTACACCTTC; CDR3aa: CASSKGPDRGIYGYTF
abundance: many; d_gene: TRBD2; v_gene: TRBV7-8; j_gene: TRBJ2-7; CDR3nt: TGTGCCAGCAGCCCCAGGCCGATAGCGGGGGGATTGAACGAGCAGTACTTC; CDR3aa: CASSPRPIAGGLNEQYF
abundance: many; d_gene: NA; v_gene: TRBV20-1; j_gene: TRBJ2-7; CDR3nt: TGCAGTGCTAGAGACCCGGCAACCCCTGGGCGCTACGAGCAGTACTTC; CDR3aa: CSARDPATPGRYEQYF
abundance: few; d_gene: TRBD2; v_gene: TRBV4-2; j_gene: TRBJ2-2; CDR3nt: TGTGCCAGCAGGACTAGCGGGGGGGCCGGATTTAACACCGGGGAGCTGTTTTTT; CDR3aa: CASRTSGGAGFNTGELFF
abundance: few; d_gene: TRBD2; v_gene: TRBV4-2; j_gene: TRBJ2-1; CDR3nt: TGTGCCAGCAGCCAAGTCAATAGCGGGGGGTTAAATGAGCAGTTCTTC; CDR3aa: CASSQVNSGGLNEQFF
abundance: many; d_gene: TRBD1; v_gene: TRBV2; j_gene: TRBJ1-5; CDR3nt: TGTGCCAGCACAAAACAGGGGCCAGGGAGTTCCCAGCATTTT; CDR3aa: CASTKQGPGSSQHF
abundance: many; d_gene: NA; v_gene: TRBV12-3/TRBV12-4; j_gene: TRBJ1-1; CDR3nt: TGTGCCAGCAGTTTTGGGGACACTGAAGCTTTCTTT; CDR3aa: CASSFGDTEAFF
abundance: many; d_gene: TRBD2; v_gene: TRBV29-1; j_gene: TRBJ2-5; CDR3nt: TGCAGCGTTGTTCCGGGACTAGCGGGGGAGACCCAGTACTTC; CDR3aa: CSVVPGLAGETQYF
abundance: many; d_gene: NA; v_gene: TRBV27; j_gene: TRBJ2-3; CDR3nt: TGTGCCTCCCTGGGGCCAGATACGCAGTATTTT; CDR3aa: CASLGPDTQYF
abundance: many; d_gene: NA; v_gene: TRBV9; j_gene: TRBJ1-3; CDR3nt: TGTGCCAGCAGCCCTCCTGACAGAGGCCACACCATATATTTT; CDR3aa: CASSPPDRGHTIYF
abundance: many; d_gene: NA; v_gene: TRBV10-3; j_gene: TRBJ1-2; CDR3nt: TGTGCCATCGATCCAGGGAAAGACTATGGCTACACCTTC; CDR3aa: CAIDPGKDYGYTF
abundance: NA; d_gene: NA; v_gene: TRBV5-5; j_gene: TRBJ2-2; CDR3nt: TGTGCCAGCAGCTTAGGGCGGACCCACACCGGGGAGCTGTTTTTT; CDR3aa: CASSLGRTHTGELFF
abundance: few; d_gene: NA; v_gene: TRBV7-2; j_gene: TRBJ2-3; CDR3nt: TGTGCCAGCAGCAGGAGAGCAGATACGCAGTATTTT; CDR3aa: CASSRRADTQYF
abundance: many; d_gene: NA; v_gene: TRBV12-3/TRBV12-4; j_gene: TRBJ1-6; CDR3nt: TGTGCCAGCAGCCTACAGGGATCCTATAATTCACCCCTCCACTTT; CDR3aa: CASSLQGSYNSPLHF
abundance: many; d_gene: NA; v_gene: TRBV7-9; j_gene: TRBJ1-5; CDR3nt: TGTGCCAGCAGCTCTAGCCCCGGGGCCCAGCATTTT; CDR3aa: CASSSSPGAQHF
abundance: many; d_gene: TRBD2; v_gene: TRBV5-1; j_gene: TRBJ2-3; CDR3nt: TGCGCCAGCAGCACTAGCGGCCCCCACACAGATACGCAGTATTTT; CDR3aa: CASSTSGPHTDTQYF
abundance: NA; d_gene: NA; v_gene: TRBV11-2; j_gene: TRBJ2-3; CDR3nt: TGTGCCAGCAGCCCAGGGACCTCCTCAGATACGCAGTATTTT; CDR3aa: CASSPGTSSDTQYF
abundance: few; d_gene: TRBD2; v_gene: TRBV5-1; j_gene: TRBJ2-3; CDR3nt: TGCGCCAGCAGCTCCCGGGGGGTGGGAGATACGCAGTATTTT; CDR3aa: CASSSRGVGDTQYF
abundance: many; d_gene: NA; v_gene: TRBV19; j_gene: TRBJ2-7; CDR3nt: TGTGCCAGTAGTAACCCGACGGCCGAGCAGTACTTC; CDR3aa: CASSNPTAEQYF
abundance: NA; d_gene: TRBD2; v_gene: TRBV5-4; j_gene: TRBJ2-5; CDR3nt: TGTGCCAGCAGCGTCCCCTGGAGCGGGGGAGAGACCCAGTACTTC; CDR3aa: CASSVPWSGGETQYF
abundance: many; d_gene: NA; v_gene: TRBV14; j_gene: TRBJ2-2; CDR3nt: TGTGCCAGCAGCCTGGCGGCGAACACCGGGGAGCTGTTTTTT; CDR3aa: CASSLAANTGELFF
abundance: many; d_gene: NA; v_gene: TRBV7-6; j_gene: TRBJ2-1; CDR3nt: TGTGCCAGCAGCTTAGTGTCTAGCTCCGCTGAGCAGTTCTTC; CDR3aa: CASSLVSSSAEQFF
abundance: many; d_gene: NA; v_gene: TRBV20-1; j_gene: TRBJ2-7; CDR3nt: TGCAGTGCTAACCGGGATCTCTACGAGCAGTACTTC; CDR3aa: CSANRDLYEQYF
abundance: many; d_gene: TRBD2; v_gene: TRBV4-2; j_gene: TRBJ2-7; CDR3nt: TGTGCCAGCAGCCCCGTGCGGGGGAGCTCCTACGAGCAGTACTTC; CDR3aa: CASSPVRGSSYEQYF
abundance: few; d_gene: TRBD1; v_gene: TRBV5-4; j_gene: TRBJ1-2; CDR3nt: TGTGCCAGCAGACAGGGGACAGAGAACTATGGCTACACCTTC; CDR3aa: CASRQGTENYGYTF
abundance: NA; d_gene: NA; v_gene: TRBV19; j_gene: TRBJ1-2; CDR3nt: TGTGCCAGTAGTATAGTAGAGACAGTCAACTATGGCTACACCTTC; CDR3aa: CASSIVETVNYGYTF
abundance: few; d_gene: NA; v_gene: TRBV27; j_gene: TRBJ2-7; CDR3nt: TGTGCCAGCAGTTCGAACTCCTACGAGCAGTACTTC; CDR3aa: CASSSNSYEQYF
abundance: NA; d_gene: NA; v_gene: TRBV19; j_gene: TRBJ1-1; CDR3nt: TGTGCCAGTAGTATAGATCCCGGACTCCTCACTGAAGCTTTCTTT; CDR3aa: CASSIDPGLLTEAFF
abundance: NA; d_gene: NA; v_gene: TRBV2; j_gene: TRBJ2-1; CDR3nt: TGTGCCAGCAGTGACGTGGGGGGCTCCTACAATGAGCAGTTCTTC; CDR3aa: CASSDVGGSYNEQFF
abundance: NA; d_gene: TRBD1; v_gene: TRBV12-3/TRBV12-4; j_gene: TRBJ1-1; CDR3nt: TGTGCCATCCACAGGGACAGAACGAACACTGAAGCTTTCTTT; CDR3aa: CAIHRDRTNTEAFF
abundance: NA; d_gene: NA; v_gene: TRBV30; j_gene: TRBJ1-2; CDR3nt: TGTGCCTGGAGTGTTACTCTCCAGAGGGGCACCTTC; CDR3aa: CAWSVTLQRGTF
abundance: NA; d_gene: NA; v_gene: TRBV21-1; j_gene: TRBJ2-7; CDR3nt: TGTGCCAAACTGAAGGGAACCGACTCCTACGAGCAGTACTTC; CDR3aa: CAKLKGTDSYEQYF
abundance: many; d_gene: NA; v_gene: TRBV11-2; j_gene: TRBJ2-2; CDR3nt: TGTGCCAGCAGCTTAGAGCGGACAGTCGGGGAGCTGTTTTTT; CDR3aa: CASSLERTVGELFF
abundance: NA; d_gene: TRBD2; v_gene: TRBV19; j_gene: TRBJ2-5; CDR3nt: TGTGCCAGTAGCGACTCAGCGGCACTAGCGGGGGAGAAACAAGAGACCCAGTACTTC; CDR3aa: CASSDSAALAGEKQETQYF
abundance: few; d_gene: NA; v_gene: TRBV5-1; j_gene: TRBJ1-2; CDR3nt: TGCGCCAGCAGCACAACCGCAGGGCGGGCTGATGGCTACACCTTC; CDR3aa: CASSTTAGRADGYTF
abundance: few; d_gene: NA; v_gene: TRBV20-1; j_gene: TRBJ1-5; CDR3nt: TGCAGTGCGAAAGACAGTTTTAGCAATCAGCCCCAGCATTTT; CDR3aa: CSAKDSFSNQPQHF
abundance: NA; d_gene: NA; v_gene: TRBV27; j_gene: TRBJ1-1; CDR3nt: TGTGCCAGCAGTGATCGGGAACTGAACACTGAAGCTTTCTTT; CDR3aa: CASSDRELNTEAFF
abundance: few; d_gene: NA; v_gene: TRBV6-5; j_gene: TRBJ1-6; CDR3nt: TGTGCCAGCAGCACGGGGGGGGCGAATTCACCCCTCCACTTT; CDR3aa: CASSTGGANSPLHF
abundance: many; d_gene: NA; v_gene: TRBV4-2; j_gene: TRBJ2-2; CDR3nt: TGTGCCAGCAGCCGAGAAGGGCAGAAAAACACCGGGGAGCTGTTTTTT; CDR3aa: CASSREGQKNTGELFF
abundance: NA; d_gene: NA; v_gene: TRBV4-2; j_gene: TRBJ2-1; CDR3nt: TGTGCCAGCAGCCCTCTCGGGAGACAGAATCAGTTCTTC; CDR3aa: CASSPLGRQNQFF
abundance: many; d_gene: NA; v_gene: TRBV5-5; j_gene: TRBJ2-1; CDR3nt: TGTGCCAGCAGCCCTGGGGGACACCGCGATGAGCAGTTCTTC; CDR3aa: CASSPGGHRDEQFF
abundance: many; d_gene: NA; v_gene: TRBV10-1; j_gene: TRBJ1-4; CDR3nt: TGCGCCAGCAGTGACCCAGGGTCGAGGGAAAAACTGTTTTTT; CDR3aa: CASSDPGSREKLFF
abundance: many; d_gene: NA; v_gene: TRBV10-3; j_gene: TRBJ1-2; CDR3nt: TGTGCCATCACCGCAAGGGCCTATGGCTACACCTTC; CDR3aa: CAITARAYGYTF
abundance: NA; d_gene: NA; v_gene: TRBV5-1; j_gene: TRBJ2-3; CDR3nt: TGCGCCAGCAGCCAGAACAGGGCCCCAGATACGCAGTATTTT; CDR3aa: CASSQNRAPDTQYF
abundance: many; d_gene: NA; v_gene: TRBV19; j_gene: TRBJ1-5; CDR3nt: TGTGCCAGTAGTCCCTGGGGGAGCAATCAGCCCCAGCATTTT; CDR3aa: CASSPWGSNQPQHF
abundance: many; d_gene: NA; v_gene: TRBV29-1; j_gene: TRBJ2-6; CDR3nt: TGCAGCGTTGAAAGTGCGGGTGGTGGGGCCAACGTCCTGACTTTC; CDR3aa: CSVESAGGGANVLTF
abundance: NA; d_gene: NA; v_gene: TRBV19; j_gene: TRBJ2-2; CDR3nt: TGTGCCAGTAGTATACATCGGAGGAACACCGGGGAGCTGTTTTTT; CDR3aa: CASSIHRRNTGELFF
abundance: many; d_gene: TRBD1; v_gene: TRBV20-1; j_gene: TRBJ2-5; CDR3nt: TGCAGTGCTAGCATCTCAGGGGGCCGGGAGACCCAGTACTTC; CDR3aa: CSASISGGRETQYF